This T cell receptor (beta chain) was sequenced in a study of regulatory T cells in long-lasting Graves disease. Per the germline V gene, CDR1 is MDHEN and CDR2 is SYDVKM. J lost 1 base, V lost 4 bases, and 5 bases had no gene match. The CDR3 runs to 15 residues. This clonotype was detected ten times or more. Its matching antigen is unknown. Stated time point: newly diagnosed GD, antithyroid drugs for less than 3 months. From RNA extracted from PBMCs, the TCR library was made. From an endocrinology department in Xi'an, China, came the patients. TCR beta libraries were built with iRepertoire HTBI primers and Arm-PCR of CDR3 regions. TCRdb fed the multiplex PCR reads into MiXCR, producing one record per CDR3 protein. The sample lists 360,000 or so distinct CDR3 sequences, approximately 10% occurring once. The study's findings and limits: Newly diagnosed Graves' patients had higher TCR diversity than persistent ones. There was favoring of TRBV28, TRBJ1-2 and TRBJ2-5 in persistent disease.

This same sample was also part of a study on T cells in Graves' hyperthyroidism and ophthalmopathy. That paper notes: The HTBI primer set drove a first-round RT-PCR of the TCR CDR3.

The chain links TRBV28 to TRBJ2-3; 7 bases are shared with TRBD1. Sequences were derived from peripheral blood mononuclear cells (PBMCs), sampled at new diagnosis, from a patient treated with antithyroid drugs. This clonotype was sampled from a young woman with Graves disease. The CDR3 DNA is TGTGCCAGCAGTTGGGGACAGTACGGCACAGATACGCAGTATTTT. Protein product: CASSWGQYGTDTQYF.